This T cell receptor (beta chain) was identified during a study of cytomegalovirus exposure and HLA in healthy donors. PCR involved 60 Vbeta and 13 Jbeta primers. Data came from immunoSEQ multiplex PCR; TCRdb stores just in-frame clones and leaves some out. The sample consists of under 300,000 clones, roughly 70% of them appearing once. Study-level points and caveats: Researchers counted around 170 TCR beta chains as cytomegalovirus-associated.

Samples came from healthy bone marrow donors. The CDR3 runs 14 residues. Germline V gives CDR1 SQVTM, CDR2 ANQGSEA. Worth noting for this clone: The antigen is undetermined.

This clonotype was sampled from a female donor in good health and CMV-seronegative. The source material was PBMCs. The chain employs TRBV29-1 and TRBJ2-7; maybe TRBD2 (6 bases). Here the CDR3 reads CTRGGCPAAGEQYF. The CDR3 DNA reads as TGCACCCGTGGGGGGTGTCCAGCGGCGGGCGAGCAGTACTTC.